This note documents a single T cell receptor beta chain sequence. The antigen it binds to is not known. The data were produced on an Illumina HiSeq 2000. 5'RACE template switching, by which a universal primer site and unique molecular identifiers were added, was used to make TCR beta cDNA libraries. cDNA synthesis was primed from the TCR beta constant segment, followed by two successive PCR amplification steps. In the source study's methods: Reads were demultiplexed and grouped by UMI with MIGEC, and clonotypes were assembled and quantified with MiTCR. Only TCR cDNA sequences supported by at least two reads were kept to exclude erroneous sequences. The tcR package was used for downstream repertoire analysis, with clonotypes matched between fractions based on CDR3 nucleotide sequence plus V segment. VDJmatch was used to annotate antigen specificity against VDJdb, with one amino acid substitution allowed in CDR3. TCRdb reprocessed the sequencing reads and holds a single record per CDR3 protein sequence, with no DNA. In this record, the V and J calls reflect TCRdb's handling and not the investigators' own analysis. The sample table records 550,000 or so distinct CDR3 sequences. The top ten hold approximately 3.5% of the sample.

To determine HCMV serostatus, a commercial ELISA kit was used to detect HCMV-specific IgG in serum. Peripheral blood mononuclear cells were isolated from blood by Ficoll density gradient centrifugation. This sample is part of a study of T cells expressing NK-cell markers (dated by TCRdb to the early 2020s). Study-wide context: Three sorted T-cell subsets (CD3+CD56+NKG2C+, CD3+CD56+NKG2C- and CD3+CD56-NKG2C+) from several donors had their TCR beta-chain repertoires profiled. Among the eight sequenced donors, seven were HCMV-seropositive and one was HCMV-seronegative. All eight donors whose samples were sequenced were randomly selected healthy volunteers, three of them men and five women. Sequencing of the libraries produced 2 x 150 bp reads on Illumina HiSeq 2000/2500, MiSeq or NextSeq. General conclusions and limits of the study: Whether the expanded NKG2C-expressing T cell clones were specific for HCMV antigens remained unclear. Those dominant clonotypes were again the most abundant among CD3+CD56-NKG2C+ cells in a few donors, at roughly 25-60.1%. In more than five donors, the dominant CD3+CD56+NKG2C+ clonotypes ranked among the top 10 CD8+ clonotypes, making up about 1.0-7.0% of CD8+ T cells.

Its CDR3 holds 13 amino acids, cysteine through phenylalanine. The nucleotide record is missing. From the germline V gene, CDR1 is SQVTM and CDR2 is ANQGSEA. Sequenced input: blood T cells: a sorted CD56 or NKG2C T cell subset, CD4+ or CD8+ T cells, or bulk PBMC T cells (not recorded which). The chain couples TRBV29-1 to TRBJ1-4; there is no DNA to check the TCRdb D call of TRBD1. This TCR was recovered from a man aged 18 to 35 in good health. Donor details come from another sample of the same person, matched by shared clones. The CDR3 is CSVRQGANEKLFF.